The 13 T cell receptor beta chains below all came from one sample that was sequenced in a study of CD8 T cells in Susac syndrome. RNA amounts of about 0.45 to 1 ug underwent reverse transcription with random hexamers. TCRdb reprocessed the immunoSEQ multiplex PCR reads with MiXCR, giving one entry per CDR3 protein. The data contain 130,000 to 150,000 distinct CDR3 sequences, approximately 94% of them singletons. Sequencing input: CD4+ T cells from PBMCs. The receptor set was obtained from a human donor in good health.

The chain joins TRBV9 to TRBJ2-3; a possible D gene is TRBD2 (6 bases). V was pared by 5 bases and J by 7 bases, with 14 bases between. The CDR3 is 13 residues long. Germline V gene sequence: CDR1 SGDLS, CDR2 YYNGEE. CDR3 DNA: TGTGCCAGCAGGAAGGAGGGCCGACATACGCAGTATTTT. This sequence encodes CASRKEGRHTQYF. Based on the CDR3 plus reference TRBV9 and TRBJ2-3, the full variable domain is DSGVTQTPKHLITATGQRVTLRCSPRSGDLSVYWYQQSLDQGLQFLIQYYNGEERAKGNILERFSAQQFPDLHSELNLSSLELGDSALYFCASRKEGRHTQYFGPGTRLTVL.

The DNA of the CDR3 is TGTGCCAGCAGTTACGAGGGTGGACAGCCCCAGCATTTT. It encodes CASSYEGGQPQHF. The genes are TRBV6-6 and TRBJ1-5, with D hard to call. The germline V gene encodes CDR1 MNHNY and CDR2 SVGAGI (reference sequence). V gave up 2 bases and J gave up 7 bases, with 9 bases separating them. The CDR3 sequence is 13 residues long.

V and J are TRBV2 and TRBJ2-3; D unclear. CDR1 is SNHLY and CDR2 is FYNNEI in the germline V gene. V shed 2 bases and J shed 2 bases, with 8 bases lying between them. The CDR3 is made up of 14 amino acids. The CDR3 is CASSERVYTDTQYF. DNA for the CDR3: TGTGCCAGCAGTGAACGGGTCTACACAGATACGCAGTATTTT.

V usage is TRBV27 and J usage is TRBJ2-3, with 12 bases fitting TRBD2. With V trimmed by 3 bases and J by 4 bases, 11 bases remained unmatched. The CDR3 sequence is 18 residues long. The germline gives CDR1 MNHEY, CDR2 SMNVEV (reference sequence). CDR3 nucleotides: TGTGCCAGCAGTTTGCCTGGACTAGCGGGACTAGGCGCAGATACGCAGTATTTT. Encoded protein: CASSLPGLAGLGADTQYF.

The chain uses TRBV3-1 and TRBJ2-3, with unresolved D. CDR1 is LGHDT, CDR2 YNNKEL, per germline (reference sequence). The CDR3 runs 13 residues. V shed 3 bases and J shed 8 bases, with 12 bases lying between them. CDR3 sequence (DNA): TGTGCCAGCAGCCAGCAGGAAGGATCTACGCAGTATTTT. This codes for CASSQQEGSTQYF.

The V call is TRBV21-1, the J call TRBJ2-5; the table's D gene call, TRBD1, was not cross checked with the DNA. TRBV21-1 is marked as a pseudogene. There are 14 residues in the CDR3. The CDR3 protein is CASSSRRGIETQYF. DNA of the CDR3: TGTGCCAGCAGCAGCCGTCGCGGGATTGAGACCCAGTACTTC.

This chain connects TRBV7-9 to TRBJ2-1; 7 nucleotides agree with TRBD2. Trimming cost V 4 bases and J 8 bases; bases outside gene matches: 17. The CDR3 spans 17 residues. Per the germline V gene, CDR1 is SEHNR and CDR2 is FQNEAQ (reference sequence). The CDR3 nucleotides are TGTGCCAGCAGCTCCCGAGGCGGGAGCGAAACGAGGGATGAGCAGTTCTTC. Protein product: CASSSRGGSETRDEQFF. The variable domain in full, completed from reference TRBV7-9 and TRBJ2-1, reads DTGVSQNPRHKITKRGQNVTFRCDPISEHNRLYWYRQTLGQGPEFLTYFQNEAQLEKSRLLSDRFSAERPKGSFSTLEIQRTEQGDSAMYLCASSSRGGSETRDEQFFGPGTRLTVL.

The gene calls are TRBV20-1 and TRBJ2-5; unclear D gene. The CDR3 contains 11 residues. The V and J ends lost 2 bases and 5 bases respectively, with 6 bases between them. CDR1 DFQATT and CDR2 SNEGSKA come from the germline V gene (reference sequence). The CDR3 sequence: CSARTVETQYF. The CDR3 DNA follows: TGCAGTGCTAGAACTGTGGAGACCCAGTACTTC.

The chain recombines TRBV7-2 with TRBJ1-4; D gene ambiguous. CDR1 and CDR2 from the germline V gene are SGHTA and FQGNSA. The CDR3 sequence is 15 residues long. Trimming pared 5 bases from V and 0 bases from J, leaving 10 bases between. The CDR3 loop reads CASSRQSATNEKLFF. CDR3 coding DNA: TGTGCCAGCAGCCGTCAGTCCGCAACTAATGAAAAACTGTTTTTT.

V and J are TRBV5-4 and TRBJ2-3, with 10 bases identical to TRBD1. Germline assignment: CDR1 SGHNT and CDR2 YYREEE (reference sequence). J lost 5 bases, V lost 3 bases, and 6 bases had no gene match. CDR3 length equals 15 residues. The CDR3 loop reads CASSSPGQGLDTQYF. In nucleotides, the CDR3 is TGTGCCAGCAGCTCACCGGGACAGGGGTTAGATACGCAGTATTTT.

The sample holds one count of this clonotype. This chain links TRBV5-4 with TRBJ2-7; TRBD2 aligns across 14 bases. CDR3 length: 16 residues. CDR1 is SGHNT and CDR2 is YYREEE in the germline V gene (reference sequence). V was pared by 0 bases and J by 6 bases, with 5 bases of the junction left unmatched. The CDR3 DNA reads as TGTGCCAGCAGCTTGGGGACTAGCGGGAGGAGAGGCGAGCAGTACTTC. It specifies CASSLGTSGRRGEQYF.

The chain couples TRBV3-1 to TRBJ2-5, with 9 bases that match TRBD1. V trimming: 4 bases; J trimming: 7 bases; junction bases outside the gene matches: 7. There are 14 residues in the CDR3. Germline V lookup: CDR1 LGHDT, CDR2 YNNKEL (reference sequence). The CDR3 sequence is CASSLPTGGRTQYF. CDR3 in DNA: TGTGCCAGCAGCCTACCGACAGGGGGTAGGACCCAGTACTTC.

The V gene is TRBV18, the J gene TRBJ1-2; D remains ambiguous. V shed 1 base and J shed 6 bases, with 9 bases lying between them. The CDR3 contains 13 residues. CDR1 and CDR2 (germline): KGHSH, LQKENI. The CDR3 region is CASSPQGSNGYTF. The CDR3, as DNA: TGTGCCAGCTCACCACAGGGTTCTAATGGCTACACCTTC.